The T cell receptor (beta chain) described here comes from a study of PD-1 blockade in classical Hodgkin lymphoma. Only in-frame clones appear in the TCRdb table, and some are missing; sequencing was by immunoSEQ multiplex PCR. The table lists approximately 84,000 clones, about 83% of them singletons. Noted time point: cycle 4 day 1 (C4D1), after less than 7 weeks of nivolumab. Relapse after autologous stem cell transplantation occurred in every patient, and brentuximab vedotin exposure varied. This CDR3 has 14 amino acids. After removal of 7 bases from V and 4 bases from J, the junction contained 7 bases not matched to a gene. Per germline, CDR1 SEHNR and CDR2 FQNEAQ (reference sequence).

The sequencing used peripheral blood mononuclear cells (PBMCs), collected before the fourth cycle of nivolumab. The sequence was obtained from a human donor with classical Hodgkin lymphoma. The chain couples TRBV7-9 to TRBJ2-3; 8 nucleotides align to TRBD2. CDR3 loop: CASIPGGGSDTQYF. The CDR3 DNA reads TGTGCCAGCATCCCCGGGGGGGGCTCAGATACGCAGTATTTT.